Sequencing of this T cell receptor (beta chain) was carried out in a study of T cells in Graves' hyperthyroidism and ophthalmopathy. The CDR3 runs to 15 residues. Germline loops: CDR1 MNHEY, CDR2 SVGAGI. V was pared by 2 bases and J by 0 bases, with 10 bases between. The hyperthyroidism patients had all been newly diagnosed, and their disease duration was under 2 months. Their ages ranged from 18 to 65 years. PBMCs stemmed from over 7.5 ml fresh peripheral blood. Amplification of TCR beta CDR3 regions was performed using RNA transcripts as template. HTBI primers drove first-round RT-PCR of the TCR CDR3. Via MiXCR, TCRdb re-called the multiplex PCR reads, giving one row per CDR3 protein. The data show around 690,000 distinct CDR3 sequences, approximately 15% seen once.

This sequence originates from a man aged 50-60 years with Graves' hyperthyroidism. The V gene is TRBV6-5, the J gene TRBJ2-5; unclear D gene. Sequencing input: blood. The CDR3 bases are TGTGCCAGCAGTTACGGGCCGTCAAACCAAGAGACCCAGTACTTC. The encoded protein is CASSYGPSNQETQYF.